This passage covers 26 T cell receptor beta chains from one sample sequenced in a study of immune heterogeneity within non-small cell lung tumors. Using 32 V and 13 J primers, multiplex PCR amplified TCR beta CDR3. One entry per CDR3 protein results from TCRdb running MiXCR on the multiplex PCR reads. Found here are some 10,000 distinct CDR3 sequences, just under 30% of them singletons; the top ten hold 6.5% to 9.5%. Genomic DNA extracted from bulk tumor tissue served as template. A total of about 540 ng was used per sample. Several biopsies per primary tumor, spaced far apart, were taken during surgery. Their non-small cell lung cancer was newly diagnosed and untreated, and the patients underwent curative surgery. Sequenced input: lung tumor tissue. All receptors come from a woman aged 55-69 years with non-small cell lung cancer.

This clonotype was seen ten or more times. This sequence joins TRBV20-1 and TRBJ1-6; maybe TRBD1 (5 bases). This CDR3 has 15 amino acids. The V and J ends lost 4 bases and 10 bases respectively, with 20 bases between them. Germline V gene sequence: CDR1 DFQATT, CDR2 SNEGSKA (reference sequence). CDR3 protein: CSAIRLGVRGSPLHF. The CDR3 region has the DNA TGCAGTGCTATACGACTTGGGGTTCGGGGCTCACCCCTCCACTTT.

On this clonotype itself: The CDR3 does not end in the conserved phenylalanine or tryptophan, so this is likely a read error. It is unclear where the CDR3 begins or ends on the DNA, so no DNA is shown, and the CDR3 is as TCRdb lists it. The rearrangement links TRBV20-1 to TRBJ2-3; no check of the table's D call, TRBD2, against the DNA was made. CDR1 is DFQATT and CDR2 is SNEGSKA in the germline V gene (reference sequence). From its first to its last residue, the CDR3 has 17 amino acids. CDR3 loop: CSARGLAGAWYEQYFGP.

This clonotype is labeled as medium-sized. This chain uses TRBV3-1 with TRBJ1-5, with 10 bases matching TRBD1. Germline CDR1 LGHDT, CDR2 YNNKEL (reference sequence). V dropped 3 bases and J dropped 6; count of bases not matched to a gene: 2. The CDR3 consists of 14 residues. The CDR3 DNA reads TGTGCCAGCAGCCAGGGGACAGGGGCTCAGCCCCAGCATTTT. Amino acids: CASSQGTGAQPQHF.

The sample holds many counts of this clonotype. The rearrangement uses TRBV7-2 and TRBJ1-5; possibly TRBD1 for D (5 bases). Germline V lookup: CDR1 SGHTA, CDR2 FQGNSA. CDR3 length equals 13 residues. V was shortened by 4 bases and J by 3 bases, with 7 bases between the two germline ends. CDR3 loop: CASSWGDNQPQHF. The CDR3 DNA reads TGTGCCAGCAGCTGGGGGGACAATCAGCCCCAGCATTTT.

This clonotype is classed as medium-sized. This chain links TRBV4-1 with TRBJ1-4; D gene ambiguous. V lost 1 base and J 13 bases, leaving 13 bases between the germline ends. The CDR3 length is 13 residues. The V gene's germline CDR1 is MGHRA and CDR2 YSYEKL. The CDR3 region is CASSQGRGGGLFF. The CDR3 DNA reads as TGCGCCAGCAGCCAAGGACGGGGTGGAGGACTGTTTTTT.

This clonotype turned up a few times. This chain connects TRBV5-4 to TRBJ2-5; D is uncertain. The CDR3 covers 17 residues. Germline V gives CDR1 SGHNT, CDR2 YYREEE (reference sequence). V dropped 0 bases and J dropped 0 bases, with 15 bases sitting between them. CDR3 nucleotides: TGTGCCAGCAGCTTGGGTGACACCCGACTGTACCAAGAGACCCAGTACTTC. It codes for CASSLGDTRLYQETQYF.

Concerning this clonotype itself: Being one base from a much bigger clone, this may be a read error. The chain combines TRBV20-1 with TRBJ2-7; D call uncertain. Germline V gives CDR1 DFQATT, CDR2 SNEGSKA (reference sequence). There are 13 residues in the CDR3. CDR3 DNA: TGCAGTGCTACCACCGGCCCGACCTACGAGCTGTACTTC. It codes for CSATTGPTYELYF.

Relative to its sample, this clonotype is medium-sized. The chain employs TRBV28 and TRBJ1-5; a possible D gene is TRBD1 (5 bases). This CDR3 has 15 residues. CDR1 is MDHEN and CDR2 is SYDVKM in the germline V gene. The CDR3 DNA reads TGTGAGGAGGAGAAACGGGGGGTACGCAATCAGCCCCAGCATTTT. It is translated as CEEEKRGVRNQPQHF.

This clonotype was found many times. The gene calls are TRBV9 and TRBJ2-2; 12 bases line up with TRBD2. Germline loops: CDR1 SGDLS, CDR2 YYNGEE. The CDR3 is 18 residues long. The V gene end was trimmed by 0 bases and the J gene end by 4 bases; junction bases not matched to a gene: 7. Written as DNA, the CDR3 is TGTGCCAGCAGCGTAGAACCGAGACTAGCGGGAGTCACCGGGGAGCTGTTTTTT. Translation gives CASSVEPRLAGVTGELFF.

In its sample, this clonotype ranks as medium-sized. CDR3: CSASPRVAGLVNTEAFF. CDR3 in DNA: TGCAGTGCTAGCCCCAGGGTGGCGGGGCTTGTGAACACTGAAGCTTTCTTT. The chain carries TRBV20-1 and TRBJ1-1; D perhaps matches TRBD1 (5 bases). CDR3 length equals 17 residues. Germline CDR1 DFQATT, CDR2 SNEGSKA (reference sequence). Trimming removed 3 bases at V and 0 bases at J, with 20 bases between.

This clonotype was found many times. The chain uses TRBV9 and TRBJ1-3; a possible D gene is TRBD1 (6 bases). V shed 1 base and J shed 3 bases, with 14 bases lying between them. Germline V gene data show CDR1 as SGDLS and CDR2 as YYNGEE. The CDR3 loop spans 16 amino acids. CDR3 DNA: TGTGCCAGCAGCGTAAATCCAGGGGTGGTTGGAAACACCATATATTTT. It specifies CASSVNPGVVGNTIYF.

Judged by abundance, this clonotype is medium-sized. This chain connects TRBV11-2 to TRBJ2-7; 7 bases fit TRBD1. V lost 5 bases and J lost 4; bases outside the gene matches: 8. CDR3 length: 14 amino acids. Germline CDR1 and CDR2: SGHAT and FQNNGV. CDR3 DNA sequence: TGTGCCAGCAGCCAAAACAGGGGTCCTTACGAGCAGTACTTC. This gives the protein CASSQNRGPYEQYF.

Ten or more counts support this clonotype. V usage is TRBV3-1 and J usage is TRBJ2-7; no firm D call. CDR1 and CDR2 from the germline V gene are LGHDT and YNNKEL (reference sequence). Deletions cut 0 bases from V and 0 bases from J, with 12 bases between. The CDR3 is 16 residues long. The CDR3 here is CASSQELGSHSYEQYF. CDR3 sequence (DNA): TGTGCCAGCAGCCAAGAACTGGGCAGTCACTCCTACGAGCAGTACTTC.

This clonotype has at least ten counts. The chain uses TRBV11-3 and TRBJ1-2; 7 bases are a match to TRBD1. The CDR3 has 14 residues. CDR1 is SGHNT and CDR2 is YENEEA in the germline V gene. Germline trimming cut 7 bases from V and 3 bases from J; bases unmatched to any gene: 8. This CDR3 reads CASTQDRQHYGYTF. The DNA of the CDR3 is TGTGCCAGCACCCAGGACAGGCAACACTATGGCTACACCTTC.

By share of the sample, this clonotype is medium-sized (0.01 to 0.1%). This chain connects TRBV6-1 to TRBJ1-1; D gene unclear. Deletions cut 6 bases from V and 0 bases from J, with 8 bases between. Germline V gene lookup returns CDR1 MNHNS and CDR2 SASEGT. The CDR3 spans 13 residues. The CDR3 loop reads CASSSTMNTEAFF. Written as DNA, the CDR3 is TGTGCCAGCAGCTCTACAATGAACACTGAAGCTTTCTTT.

In its sample, this clonotype ranks as large. V gene TRBV13 combines with J gene TRBJ2-7, with D possibly matching TRBD2 (5 bases). Germline V gene data show CDR1 as PRHDT and CDR2 as FYEKMQ (reference sequence). The ends were cut back, 8 bases at V and 7 bases at J, with 15 bases in the middle. CDR3 length: 12 amino acids. The DNA for the CDR3 is TGTGCCAGCGCTCGGGGAACAAGAGAGCAGTACTTC. This sequence encodes CASARGTREQYF.

A note on this clonotype: This sequence may be a read error, since a much larger clone differs from it by one base. Because the CDR3 is missing its conserved closing phenylalanine or tryptophan, this is likely a read error. The chain couples TRBV12-5 to TRBJ2-4, with D perhaps being TRBD1 or TRBD2 (5 bases each). The better agreement between TRBJ2-1 and the DNA end casts doubt on the J call. CDR3 size: 14 residues. Germline CDR1 LGHNT, CDR2 FRNRAP. The CDR3 sequence: CASGTDPFGGEQFL. CDR3 nucleotides: TGTGCTAGTGGTACCGACCCGTTTGGGGGTGAGCAGTTCTTA.

By share, this clonotype ranks as medium-sized (0.01 to 0.1%). This chain uses TRBV2 with TRBJ1-1, with D unclear. V was shortened by 6 bases and J by 8 bases, with 10 bases between the two germline ends. Germline CDR1 is SNHLY and CDR2 is FYNNEI. The CDR3 has 11 residues. CDR3 protein: CASRWVEEAFF. For the CDR3, the DNA is TGTGCCAGCAGGTGGGTCGAAGAAGCTTTCTTT.

The chain uses TRBV12-3 or TRBV12-4 and TRBJ1-4; D unresolved. V lost 5 bases and J lost 5, with 12 bases in between. The CDR3 spans 14 residues. The CDR3 DNA reads as TGTGCCAGCAGTAGCAGTGTAGCAAATGAAAAACTGTTTTTT. Translation gives CASSSSVANEKLFF.

This clonotype showed up just a few times. A much larger clone differs by one base, so this may be a read error. The J gene is TRBJ2-7, the V gene TRBV20-1, with D possibly called TRBD1 or TRBD2 (6 bases each). CDR3 length: 13 amino acids. Per germline, CDR1 DFQATT and CDR2 SNEGSKA (reference sequence). CDR3 nucleotide sequence: TGCAGTGCCACAGGGTCTCGGGGGTACGAGCATTACTTC. Its protein is CSATGSRGYEHYF.

This clonotype was counted many times. The rearrangement links TRBV19 to TRBJ2-1, with 10 bases matching TRBD2. V lost 3 bases, J lost 6 bases, and 5 bases stayed unmatched. Germline V gene data show CDR1 as LNHDA and CDR2 as SQIVND (reference sequence). The length of the CDR3 is 15 residues. The chain's CDR3 is CASSMKAGGGNEQFF. The CDR3 nucleotides read TGTGCCAGTAGTATGAAAGCGGGAGGGGGCAATGAGCAGTTCTTC.

This chain links TRBV3-1 with TRBJ2-1; 7 bases line up with TRBD1. The CDR3 has 13 amino acids. J lost 11 bases, V lost 6 bases, and 10 bases had no gene match. Per germline, CDR1 LGHDT and CDR2 YNNKEL (reference sequence). CDR3 in amino acids: CASSLNRGPQQFF. The DNA of the CDR3 is TGTGCCAGCAGTTTAAACAGGGGACCGCAGCAGTTCTTC.

This clonotype was seen more than once but under ten times. The chain is built from TRBV24-1 and TRBJ2-5, with D tentatively TRBD1 or TRBD2 (7 bases each). Looked up from germline, CDR1 is KGHDR and CDR2 is SFDVKD. V was pared by 0 bases and J by 5 bases, with 15 bases between. The CDR3 runs to 16 residues. This chain's CDR3 is CATSDLGTVGGETQYF. CDR3 DNA sequence: TGTGCCACCAGTGATTTGGGGACAGTCGGGGGGGAGACCCAGTACTTC.

Points on this clonotype: This may be a read error: a much more frequent sequence differs by one nucleotide. The chain employs TRBV4-1 and TRBJ2-1; the D gene is possibly TRBD1 (5 bases). Germline V gives CDR1 MGHRA, CDR2 YSYEKL. This CDR3 spans 14 amino acids. V was cut by 4 bases and J by 8 bases, with 15 bases left in between. CDR3 protein: CASSRVTDSYEQFF. The CDR3 coding sequence is TGCGCCAGCAGCCGGGTGACAGATTCTTATGAGCAGTTCTTC.

This chain joins TRBV18 and TRBJ2-7; D is ambiguous. Germline CDR1 KGHSH, CDR2 LQKENI. The CDR3 consists of 12 residues. Trimming cost V 6 bases and J 5 bases, with 11 bases left between them. CDR3 nucleotide sequence: TGTGCCAGCTCGCAGACTCACCACGAGCAGTACTTC. Amino acids: CASSQTHHEQYF.

In this sample, this clonotype turned up a few times. The chain is built from TRBV28 and TRBJ2-1; TRBD1 agrees at 9 bases. The J call may be faulty, since TRBJ2-5 better matches the DNA end. The length of the CDR3 is 14 residues. From germline, CDR1 is MDHEN and CDR2 SYDVKM. The CDR3 nucleotides are TGTGCCAGCAGTTTACCTGACAGGGGGGAGACCCAGTACTTC. Amino acid sequence: CASSLPDRGETQYF.